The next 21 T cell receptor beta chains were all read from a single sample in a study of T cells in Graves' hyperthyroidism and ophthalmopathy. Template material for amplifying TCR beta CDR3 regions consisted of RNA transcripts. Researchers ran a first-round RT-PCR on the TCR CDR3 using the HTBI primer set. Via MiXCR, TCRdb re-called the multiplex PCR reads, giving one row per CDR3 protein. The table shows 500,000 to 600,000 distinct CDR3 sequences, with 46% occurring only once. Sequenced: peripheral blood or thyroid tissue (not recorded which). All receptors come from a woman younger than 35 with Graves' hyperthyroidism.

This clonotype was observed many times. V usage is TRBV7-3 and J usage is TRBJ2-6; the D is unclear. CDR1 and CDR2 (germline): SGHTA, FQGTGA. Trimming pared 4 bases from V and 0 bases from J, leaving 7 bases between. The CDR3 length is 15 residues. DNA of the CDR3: TGTGCCAGCAGCTCGAGGCCCTCTGGGGCCAACGTCCTGACTTTC. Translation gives CASSSRPSGANVLTF.

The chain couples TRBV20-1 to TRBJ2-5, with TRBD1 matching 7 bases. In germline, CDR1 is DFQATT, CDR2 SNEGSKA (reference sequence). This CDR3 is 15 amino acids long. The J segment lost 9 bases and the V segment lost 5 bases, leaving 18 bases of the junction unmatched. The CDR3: CSASPGAPRGIAQYF. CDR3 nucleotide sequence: TGCAGTGCTTCCCCAGGGGCCCCCAGGGGGATAGCCCAGTACTTC.

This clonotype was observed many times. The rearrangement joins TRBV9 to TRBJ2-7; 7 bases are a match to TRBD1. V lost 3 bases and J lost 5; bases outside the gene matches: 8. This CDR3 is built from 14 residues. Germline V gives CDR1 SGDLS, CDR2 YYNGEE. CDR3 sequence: CASSEQGPLDEQYF. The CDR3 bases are TGTGCCAGCAGCGAACAGGGGCCTCTCGACGAGCAGTACTTC. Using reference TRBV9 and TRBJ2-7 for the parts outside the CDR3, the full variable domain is DSGVTQTPKHLITATGQRVTLRCSPRSGDLSVYWYQQSLDQGLQFLIQYYNGEERAKGNILERFSAQQFPDLHSELNLSSLELGDSALYFCASSEQGPLDEQYFGPGTRLTVT.

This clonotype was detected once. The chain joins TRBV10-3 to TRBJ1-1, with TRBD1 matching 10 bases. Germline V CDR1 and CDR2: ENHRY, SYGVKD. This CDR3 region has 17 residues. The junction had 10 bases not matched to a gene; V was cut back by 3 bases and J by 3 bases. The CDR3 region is CAISDLATGGADTEAFF. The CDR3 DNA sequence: TGTGCCATCAGTGACCTCGCGACAGGGGGCGCGGACACTGAAGCTTTCTTT.

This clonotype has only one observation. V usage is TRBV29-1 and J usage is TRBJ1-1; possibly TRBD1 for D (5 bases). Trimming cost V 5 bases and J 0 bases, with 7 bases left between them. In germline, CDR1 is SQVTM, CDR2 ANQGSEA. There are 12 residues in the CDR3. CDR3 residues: CSVTGVNTEAFF. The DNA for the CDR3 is TGCAGCGTTACAGGCGTGAACACTGAAGCTTTCTTT.

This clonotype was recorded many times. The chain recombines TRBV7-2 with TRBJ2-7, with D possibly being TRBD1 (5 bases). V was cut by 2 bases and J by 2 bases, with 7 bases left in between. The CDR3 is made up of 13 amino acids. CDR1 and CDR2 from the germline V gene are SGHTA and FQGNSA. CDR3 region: CASSLRQTYEQYF. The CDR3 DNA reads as TGTGCCAGCAGCTTACGACAGACCTACGAGCAGTACTTC.

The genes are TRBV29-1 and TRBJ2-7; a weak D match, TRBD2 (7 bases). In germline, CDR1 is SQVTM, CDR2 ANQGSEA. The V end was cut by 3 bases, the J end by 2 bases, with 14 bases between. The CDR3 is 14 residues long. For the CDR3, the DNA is TGCAGCGTTGAGGGGGCGGGAGCGGCCTACGAGCAGTACTTC. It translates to CSVEGAGAAYEQYF.

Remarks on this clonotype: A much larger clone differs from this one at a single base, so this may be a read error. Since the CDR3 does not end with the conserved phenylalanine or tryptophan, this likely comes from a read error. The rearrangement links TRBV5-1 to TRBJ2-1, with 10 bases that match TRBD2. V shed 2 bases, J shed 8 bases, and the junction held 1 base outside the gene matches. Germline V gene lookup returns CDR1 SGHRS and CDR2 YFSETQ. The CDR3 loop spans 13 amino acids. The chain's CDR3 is CASSFLAGDEQFL. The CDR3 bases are TGCGCCAGCAGCTTCCTAGCGGGAGATGAGCAGTTCCTC.

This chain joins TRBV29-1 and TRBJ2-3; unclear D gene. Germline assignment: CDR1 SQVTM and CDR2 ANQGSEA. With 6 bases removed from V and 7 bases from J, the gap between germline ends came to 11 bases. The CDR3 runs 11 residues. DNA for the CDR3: TGCAGCGTGGGCGGCTCGAATACGCAGTATTTT. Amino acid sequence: CSVGGSNTQYF.

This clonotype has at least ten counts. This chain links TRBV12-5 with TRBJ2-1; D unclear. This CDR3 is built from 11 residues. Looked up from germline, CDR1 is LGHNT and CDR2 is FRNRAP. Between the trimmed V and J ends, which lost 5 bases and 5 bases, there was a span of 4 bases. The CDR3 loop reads CASGPDNEQFF. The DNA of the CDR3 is TGTGCTAGTGGTCCCGACAATGAGCAGTTCTTC. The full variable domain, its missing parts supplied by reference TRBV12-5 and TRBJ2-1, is DARVTQTPRHKVTEMGQEVTMRCQPILGHNTVFWYRQTMMQGLELLAYFRNRAPLDDSGMPKDRFSAEMPDATLATLKIQPSEPRDSAVYFCASGPDNEQFFGPGTRLTVL.

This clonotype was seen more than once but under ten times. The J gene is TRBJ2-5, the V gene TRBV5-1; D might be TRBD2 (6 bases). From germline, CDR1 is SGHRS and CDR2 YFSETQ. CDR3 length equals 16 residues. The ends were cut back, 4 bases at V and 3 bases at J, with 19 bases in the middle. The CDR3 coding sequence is TGCGCCAGCAGCGGGAGGACTGCAGGCGGGGAAGAGACCCAGTACTTC. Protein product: CASSGRTAGGEETQYF.

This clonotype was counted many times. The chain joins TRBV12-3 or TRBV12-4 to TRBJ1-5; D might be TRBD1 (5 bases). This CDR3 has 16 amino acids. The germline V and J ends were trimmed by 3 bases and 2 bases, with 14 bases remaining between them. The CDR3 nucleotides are TGTGCCAGCAGTTTTCTGACAGCCTTGGGCAATCAGCCCCAGCATTTT. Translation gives CASSFLTALGNQPQHF.

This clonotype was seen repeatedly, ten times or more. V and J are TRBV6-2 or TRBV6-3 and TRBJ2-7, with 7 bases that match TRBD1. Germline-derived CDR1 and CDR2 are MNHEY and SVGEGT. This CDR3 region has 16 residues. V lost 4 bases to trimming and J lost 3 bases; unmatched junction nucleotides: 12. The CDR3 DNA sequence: TGTGCCAGCAGTTCGACGACAGGGCGAGGGATCTACGAGCAGTACTTC. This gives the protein CASSSTTGRGIYEQYF.

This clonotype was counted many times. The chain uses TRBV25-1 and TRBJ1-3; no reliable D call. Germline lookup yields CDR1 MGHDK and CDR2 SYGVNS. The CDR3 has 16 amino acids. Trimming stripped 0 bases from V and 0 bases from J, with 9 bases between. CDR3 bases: TGTGCCAGCAGTGAATATGGCCGACGCTCTGGAAACACCATATATTTT. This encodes CASSEYGRRSGNTIYF.

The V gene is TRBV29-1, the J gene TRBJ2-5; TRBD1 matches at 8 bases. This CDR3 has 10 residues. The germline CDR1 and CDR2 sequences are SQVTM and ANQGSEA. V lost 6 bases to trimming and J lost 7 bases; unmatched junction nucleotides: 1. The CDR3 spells CSVGQGTQYF. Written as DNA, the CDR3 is TGCAGCGTAGGACAGGGGACCCAGTACTTC. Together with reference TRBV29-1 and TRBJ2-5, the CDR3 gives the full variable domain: SAVISQKPSRDICQRGTSLTIQCQVDSQVTMMFWYRQQPGQSLTLIATANQGSEATYESGFVIDKFPISRPNLTFSTLTVSNMSPEDSSIYLCSVGQGTQYFGPGTRLLVL.

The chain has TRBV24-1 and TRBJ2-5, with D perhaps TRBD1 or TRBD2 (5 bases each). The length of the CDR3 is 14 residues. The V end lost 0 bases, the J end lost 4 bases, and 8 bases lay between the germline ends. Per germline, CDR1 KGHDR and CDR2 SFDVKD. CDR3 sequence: CATSDLHGAETQYF. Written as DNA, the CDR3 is TGTGCCACCAGTGATTTGCACGGGGCAGAGACCCAGTACTTC.

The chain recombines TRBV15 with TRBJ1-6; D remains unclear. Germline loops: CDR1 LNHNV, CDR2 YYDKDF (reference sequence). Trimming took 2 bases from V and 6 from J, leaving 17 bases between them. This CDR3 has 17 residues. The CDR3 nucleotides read TGTGCCACCAGCAGACCCCGGAGGGCCTTAATTAATTCACCCCTCCACTTT. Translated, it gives CATSRPRRALINSPLHF.

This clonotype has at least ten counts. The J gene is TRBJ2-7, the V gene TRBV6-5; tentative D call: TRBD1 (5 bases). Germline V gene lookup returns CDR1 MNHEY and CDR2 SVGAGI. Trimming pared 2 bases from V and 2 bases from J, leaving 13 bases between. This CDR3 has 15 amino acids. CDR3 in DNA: TGTGCCAGCAGTTACGAAGGAACAGGTGCCTACGAGCAGTACTTC. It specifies CASSYEGTGAYEQYF.

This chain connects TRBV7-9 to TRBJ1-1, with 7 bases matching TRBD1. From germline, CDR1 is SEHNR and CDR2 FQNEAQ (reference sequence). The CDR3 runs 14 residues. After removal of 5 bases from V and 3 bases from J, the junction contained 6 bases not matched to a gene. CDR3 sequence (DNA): TGTGCCAGCAGCCAGCCGACAGGGTACACTGAAGCTTTCTTT. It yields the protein CASSQPTGYTEAFF.

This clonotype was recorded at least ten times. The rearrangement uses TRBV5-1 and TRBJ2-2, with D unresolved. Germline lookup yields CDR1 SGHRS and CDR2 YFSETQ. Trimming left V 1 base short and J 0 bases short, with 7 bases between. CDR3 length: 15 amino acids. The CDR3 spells CASSLQIANTGELFF. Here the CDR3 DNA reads TGCGCCAGCAGCTTGCAAATAGCGAACACCGGGGAGCTGTTTTTT.

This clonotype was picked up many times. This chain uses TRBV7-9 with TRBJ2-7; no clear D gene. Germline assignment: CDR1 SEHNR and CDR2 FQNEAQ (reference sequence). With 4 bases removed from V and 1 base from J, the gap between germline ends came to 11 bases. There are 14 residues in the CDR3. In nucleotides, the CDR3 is TGTGCCAGCAGCTATCGGGCAGCATCCTACGAGCAGTACTTC. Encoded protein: CASSYRAASYEQYF.